This T cell receptor (beta chain) stems from a study of T cell repertoires in cytomegalovirus infection. In the study overall: Recently identified HLA-C-restricted CMV epitopes and well-studied HLA-B-restricted CMV epitopes were used by the study. Indications of both CMV infection and matching HLA type were provided by public TCR beta signatures. Study-wide results and limits: Ex vivo responses were dominated by HLA-C-restricted CMV-specific TCR beta clonotypes.

Note on this clonotype: Its antigen is unidentified.

CDR1 MNHEY and CDR2 SVGEGT come from the germline V gene. CDR3 length: 13 amino acids. Trimming pared 6 bases from V and 2 bases from J, leaving 11 bases between. Via MiXCR, TCRdb re-called the reads, giving one row per CDR3 protein. The data contain approximately 470,000 distinct CDR3 sequences, 40% to 50% of them seen just once; the ten biggest clones take up around 45%. The V call is TRBV6-2 or TRBV6-3, the J call TRBJ2-7; D is ambiguous. The input for sequencing was cultured PBMCs, taken from culture after CMV antigen stimulation. The receptor comes from a human donor in good health (CMV status not recorded). Some clones in this sample may be carry-over from other donors' samples. CDR3 bases: TGTGCCAGCAGCCGTAGGCCCCCCTACGAGCAGTACTTC. It specifies CASSRRPPYEQYF.